One sample yielded the 20 T cell receptor beta chains listed below, sequenced in a study of identical twins. From the 5' RACE reads, TCRdb called clonotypes with MiXCR, one entry per CDR3 protein. In the table there are around 250,000 distinct CDR3 sequences, roughly 7% of which are singletons. A further study also used this sample, focusing on yellow fever vaccine responses in identical twins.

Material for sequencing was memory (CD45RO+) T cells sorted from blood. All receptors derive from a woman aged 18-29 years in good health.

The chain uses TRBV7-3 and TRBJ2-1, with TRBD2 matching 11 bases. The V gene's germline CDR1 is SGHTA and CDR2 FQGTGA. The CDR3 loop spans 15 amino acids. V shed 1 base and J 10 bases; nucleotides not matched to a gene: 6. In nucleotides, the CDR3 is TGTGCCAGCAGCTTAAAACTAGCGGGAGTGGGGGAGCAGTTCTTC. Protein product: CASSLKLAGVGEQFF. The complete variable domain, with remaining parts taken from reference TRBV7-3 and TRBJ2-1, reads GAGVSQTPSNKVTEKGKYVELRCDPISGHTALYWYRQSLGQGPEFLIYFQGTGAADDSGLPNDRFFAVRPEGSVSTLKIQRTERGDSAVYLCASSLKLAGVGEQFFGPGTRLTVL.

This clonotype has only a few counts. The CDR3 nucleotides are TGTGCCAGCAGCTTAGCGGACGGGAAGAGCACAGATACGCAGTATTTT. This codes for CASSLADGKSTDTQYF. This sequence joins TRBV7-8 and TRBJ2-3; perhaps TRBD2 as D (5 bases). Trimming removed 0 bases at V and 0 bases at J, with 10 bases between. CDR1 SGHVS and CDR2 FQNEAQ come from the germline V gene. The CDR3 consists of 16 residues.

This clonotype was counted only a few times. The chain is built from TRBV6-4 and TRBJ2-3; TRBD2 aligns across 11 bases. Trimming removed 3 bases from V and 6 bases from J; junction bases left unmatched: 5. CDR3 length equals 15 residues. CDR1 and CDR2 from the germline V gene are MRHNA and SNTAGT. DNA for the CDR3: TGTGCCAGCAGTGAAACTAGCGGGAGTGTGGATACGCAGTATTTT. Translation gives CASSETSGSVDTQYF.

CDR3: CTFSLRPWTVPYNEQFF. The CDR3 DNA follows: TGTACCTTCAGTTTAAGGCCGTGGACAGTTCCCTACAATGAGCAGTTCTTC. The V gene is TRBV3-2, the J gene TRBJ2-1; TRBD1 is the table's D call, not checked against the DNA. TRBV3-2 is given as a pseudogene. The CDR3 is 17 amino acids.

The chain uses TRBV6-1 and TRBJ1-2; no clear D. V dropped 3 bases and J dropped 0 bases, with 8 bases sitting between them. The CDR3 has 14 amino acids. The germline V gene encodes CDR1 MNHNS and CDR2 SASEGT. The CDR3 region has the DNA TGTGCCAGCAGTGATGAAAGAACTAACTATGGCTACACCTTC. It yields the protein CASSDERTNYGYTF.

This clonotype occurred many times. The V and J genes are TRBV5-5 and TRBJ2-7; a weak D match, TRBD2 (5 bases). Germline CDR1 reads SGHKS; CDR2 reads YYEKEE (reference sequence). The CDR3 is made up of 14 amino acids. V lost 1 base and J lost 0, with 8 bases in between. For the CDR3, the DNA is TGTGCCAGCAGCTTGTGGCTAGCCTCCTACGAGCAGTACGTC. Translated, it gives CASSLWLASYEQYV.

This clonotype came up many times. The genes are TRBV7-9 and TRBJ1-1; 7 bases are shared with TRBD1. Trimming removed 5 bases from V and 2 bases from J; junction bases left unmatched: 8. In germline, CDR1 is SEHNR, CDR2 FQNEAQ (reference sequence). The CDR3 runs to 15 residues. CDR3 protein: CASSPDGQVNTEAFF. The DNA of the CDR3 is TGTGCCAGCAGCCCGGACGGACAGGTTAACACTGAAGCTTTCTTT.

This clonotype has just a few counts. This chain joins TRBV5-1 and TRBJ1-4; TRBD1 agrees at 8 bases. Germline CDR1 reads SGHRS; CDR2 reads YFSETQ. J gave up 5 bases and V 4 bases, and 10 bases lay outside the gene matches. The CDR3 spans 16 residues. CDR3 bases: TGCGCCAGCAGCCGACAGGGGCCGTCCCAAAATGAAAAACTGTTTTTT. This translates into CASSRQGPSQNEKLFF.

This clonotype was detected only a few times. The chain uses TRBV11-2 and TRBJ2-1; 10 bases are a match to TRBD2. CDR3 length: 14 amino acids. The trim removed 3 bases at V and 6 bases at J, leaving 2 bases unmatched. Germline lookup yields CDR1 SGHAT and CDR2 FQNNGV. The CDR3 DNA follows: TGTGCCAGCAGCTTTCTAGCGGGGGTCAATGAGCAGTTCTTC. Translation: CASSFLAGVNEQFF.

At least ten counts were recorded for this clonotype. CDR3 protein: CASSYRDYGYTF. The DNA of the CDR3 is TGTGCCAGCAGTTACAGGGACTATGGCTACACCTTC. V is TRBV6-6 and J is TRBJ1-2; D is unresolved. CDR3 length: 12 amino acids. CDR1 is MNHNY and CDR2 is SVGAGI in the germline V gene (reference sequence). The ends were cut back, 2 bases at V and 3 bases at J, with 4 bases in the middle.

This clonotype was recorded a few times. This chain uses TRBV29-1 with TRBJ1-6; the match to TRBD1 covers 11 bases. Germline values: CDR1 SQVTM, CDR2 ANQGSEA. The CDR3 consists of 13 residues. V was pared by 7 bases and J by 10 bases, with 6 bases of the junction left unmatched. The CDR3 DNA follows: TGCAGCGCCGGGACAGGGGGTGACTCACCCCTCCACTTT. Translating gives CSAGTGGDSPLHF.

The table lists this clonotype with a count of one. A single base separates this from a much larger clone, so it may be a read error. The chain employs TRBV3-1 and TRBJ2-7; tentatively, D is TRBD2 (5 bases). CDR1 and CDR2 (germline): LGHDT, YNNKEL (reference sequence). V was trimmed by 7 bases and J by 7 bases, leaving 17 bases between them. The CDR3 contains 13 residues. The CDR3 DNA is TGTGCCAGCATCCGAACGGTCGGGGTAGAGCAGTACTTC. It encodes CASIRTVGVEQYF.

This clonotype occurred a few times. The rearrangement uses TRBV5-7 and TRBJ1-5; no firm D call. TRBV5-7 is an ORF, and what it does is uncertain. CDR3 size: 12 residues. Deletions cut 4 bases from V and 9 bases from J, with 11 bases between. CDR3: CASSPRLRPQHF. The CDR3 nucleotides read TGTGCCAGCAGCCCCCGTTTACGGCCCCAGCATTTT.

This clonotype was recorded at least ten times. The chain combines TRBV28 with TRBJ2-7; the match to TRBD1 covers 8 bases. Germline CDR1 MDHEN, CDR2 SYDVKM. V shed 6 bases and J 3 bases; nucleotides not matched to a gene: 4. The CDR3 consists of 13 residues. In nucleotides, the CDR3 is TGTGCCAGCAGCCAGGGGGCCGGCTACGAGCAGTACTTC. As protein: CASSQGAGYEQYF.

In this sample, this clonotype turned up many times. V is TRBV12-3 or TRBV12-4 and J is TRBJ1-5; D unresolved. The CDR3 totals 16 residues. Deletions cut 5 bases from V and 1 base from J, with 15 bases between. The CDR3 DNA follows: TGTGCCAGCAGTGATTCAGGTGGTAGGAGCAATCAGCCCCAGCATTTT. It is translated as CASSDSGGRSNQPQHF.

The gene calls are TRBV5-6 and TRBJ1-5, with TRBD1 matching 12 bases. Germline values: CDR1 SGHDT, CDR2 YYEEEE. The trim removed 4 bases at V and 11 bases at J, leaving 7 bases unmatched. The CDR3 sequence is 14 residues long. CDR3 amino acids: CASSRDRGQSAQHF. CDR3 DNA sequence: TGTGCCAGCAGCAGGGACAGGGGGCAATCAGCCCAGCATTTT.

This clonotype has ten or more counts. The chain uses TRBV2 and TRBJ2-1; 10 bases are a match to TRBD2. Germline CDR1 SNHLY, CDR2 FYNNEI. The CDR3 runs 16 residues. Germline trimming cut 6 bases from V and 7 bases from J; bases unmatched to any gene: 12. The CDR3 region has the DNA TGTGCCAGCAGATCCGCAAGACTAGCGGGTGAAAATGAGCAGTTCTTC. This encodes CASRSARLAGENEQFF.

This clonotype has ten or more counts. This rearrangement joins TRBV4-1 to TRBJ2-3; D might be TRBD2 (7 bases). Germline values: CDR1 MGHRA, CDR2 YSYEKL. This CDR3 is 16 amino acids long. The germline V and J ends were trimmed by 5 bases and 2 bases, with 17 bases remaining between them. Here the CDR3 reads CASSSQGTTLTDTQYF. The DNA of the CDR3 is TGCGCCAGCAGCTCCCAGGGGACTACCCTCACAGATACGCAGTATTTT.

The CDR3 bases are TGTGCCAGCAGCTATGGACAGACGAACACTGAAGCTTTCTTT. This translates into CASSYGQTNTEAFF. The chain recombines TRBV5-6 with TRBJ1-1, with D possibly matching TRBD1 (6 bases). Trimming took 3 bases from V and 1 from J, leaving 10 bases between them. In germline, CDR1 is SGHDT, CDR2 YYEEEE. The CDR3 has 14 amino acids.

This clonotype was picked up many times. The genes are TRBV7-2 and TRBJ1-6; a possible D gene is TRBD1 (6 bases). This CDR3 region has 15 residues. In germline, CDR1 is SGHTA, CDR2 FQGNSA. With 7 bases removed from V and 5 bases from J, the gap between germline ends came to 15 bases. CDR3 residues: CASTTKGDNNSPLHF. In DNA form, the CDR3 reads TGTGCCAGCACCACCAAGGGGGATAATAATTCACCCCTCCACTTT.